This T cell receptor beta chain was sequenced in a study of spatial heterogeneity in lung cancer. Across the study: Fewer alpha-chain than beta-chain sequences were consistently detected.

V trimming: 3 bases; J trimming: 0 bases; junction bases outside the gene matches: 2. The CDR3 sequence is 16 residues long. Germline CDR1 is LNHDA and CDR2 is SQIVND (reference sequence). This clonotype was counted many times. The antigen remains unidentified. Time point here: sample taken at primary tumor resection. Findings of the study overall: There were more appearances of ubiquitous expanded tumor TCRs in blood at resection than at follow-up.

TCR cDNA molecules were tagged individually, and each one carried a unique molecular identifier. TCRdb reprocessed the 5' RACE reads via MiXCR and lists one record per CDR3 protein. Here the sample spans under 14,000 distinct CDR3 sequences, around 6% being singletons. This sequence was found in a male donor with early-stage non-small cell lung cancer. The V call is TRBV19, the J call TRBJ2-3, with 11 bases identical to TRBD2. The specimen comprised PBMCs, sampled at surgery. CDR3 DNA sequence: TGTGCCAGTAGTATCACTAGCGGGGGCAGCACAGATACGCAGTATTTT. Translated: CASSITSGGSTDTQYF.